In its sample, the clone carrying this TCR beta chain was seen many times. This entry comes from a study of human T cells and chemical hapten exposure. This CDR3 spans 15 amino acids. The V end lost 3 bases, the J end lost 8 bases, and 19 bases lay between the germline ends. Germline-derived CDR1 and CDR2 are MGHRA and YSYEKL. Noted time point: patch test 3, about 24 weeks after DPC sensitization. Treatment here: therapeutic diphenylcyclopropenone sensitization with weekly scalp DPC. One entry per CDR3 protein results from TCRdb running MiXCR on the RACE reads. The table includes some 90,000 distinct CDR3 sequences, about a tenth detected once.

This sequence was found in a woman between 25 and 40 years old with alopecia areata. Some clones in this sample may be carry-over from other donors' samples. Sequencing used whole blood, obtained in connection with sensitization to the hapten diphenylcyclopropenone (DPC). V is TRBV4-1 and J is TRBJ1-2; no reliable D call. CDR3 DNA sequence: TGCGCCAGCAGCCATACCGGGTCTGATGTGCGGGGCTACACCTTC. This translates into CASSHTGSDVRGYTF.